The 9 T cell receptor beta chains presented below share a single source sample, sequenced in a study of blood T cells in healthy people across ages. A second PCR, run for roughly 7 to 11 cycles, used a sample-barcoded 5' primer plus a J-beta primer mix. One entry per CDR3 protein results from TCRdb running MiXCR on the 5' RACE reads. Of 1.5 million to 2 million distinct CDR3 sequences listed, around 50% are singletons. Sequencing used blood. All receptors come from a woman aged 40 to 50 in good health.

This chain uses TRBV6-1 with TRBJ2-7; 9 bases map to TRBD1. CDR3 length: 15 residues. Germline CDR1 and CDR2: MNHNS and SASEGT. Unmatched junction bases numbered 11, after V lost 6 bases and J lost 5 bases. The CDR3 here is CASRAGTGSIHEQYF. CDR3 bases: TGTGCCAGCAGGGCGGGGACAGGGAGTATCCACGAGCAGTACTTC.

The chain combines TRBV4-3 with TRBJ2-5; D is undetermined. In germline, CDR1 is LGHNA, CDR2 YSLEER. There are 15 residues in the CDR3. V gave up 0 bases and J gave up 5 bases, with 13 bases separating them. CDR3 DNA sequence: TGCGCCAGCAGCCAAGAGCCAGGTCCCGGGGAGACCCAGTACTTC. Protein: CASSQEPGPGETQYF.

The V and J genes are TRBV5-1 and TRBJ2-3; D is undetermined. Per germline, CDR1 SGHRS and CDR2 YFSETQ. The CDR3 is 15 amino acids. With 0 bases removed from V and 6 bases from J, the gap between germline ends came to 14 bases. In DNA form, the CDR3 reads TGCGCCAGCAGCTTGGCCCTAGGCCCCGGGGATACGCAGTATTTT. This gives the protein CASSLALGPGDTQYF.

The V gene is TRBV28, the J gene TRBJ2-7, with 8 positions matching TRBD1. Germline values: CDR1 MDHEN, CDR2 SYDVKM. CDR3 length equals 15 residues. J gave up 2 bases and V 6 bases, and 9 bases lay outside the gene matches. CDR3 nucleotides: TGTGCCAGCAGCCATTCGACAGGGGACACCTACGAGCAGTACTTC. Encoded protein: CASSHSTGDTYEQYF.

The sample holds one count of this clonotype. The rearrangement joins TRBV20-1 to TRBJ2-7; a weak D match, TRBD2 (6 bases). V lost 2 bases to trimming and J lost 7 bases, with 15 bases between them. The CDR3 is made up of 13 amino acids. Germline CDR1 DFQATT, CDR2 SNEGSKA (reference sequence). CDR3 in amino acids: CSARLGGLAEQYF. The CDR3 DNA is TGCAGTGCTAGACTCGGGGGTCTGGCTGAGCAGTACTTC.

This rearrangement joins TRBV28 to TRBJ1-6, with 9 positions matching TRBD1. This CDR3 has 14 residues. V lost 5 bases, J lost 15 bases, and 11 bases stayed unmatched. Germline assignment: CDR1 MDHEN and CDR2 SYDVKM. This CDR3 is CASSPGQGFSGLHF. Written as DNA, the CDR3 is TGTGCCAGCAGTCCGGGACAGGGTTTTTCTGGCCTCCACTTT.

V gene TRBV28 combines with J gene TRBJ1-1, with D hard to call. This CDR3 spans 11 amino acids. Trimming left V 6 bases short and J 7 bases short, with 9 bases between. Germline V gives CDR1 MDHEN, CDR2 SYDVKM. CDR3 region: CASSWEFEAFF. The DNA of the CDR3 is TGTGCCAGCAGCTGGGAGTTTGAAGCTTTCTTT.

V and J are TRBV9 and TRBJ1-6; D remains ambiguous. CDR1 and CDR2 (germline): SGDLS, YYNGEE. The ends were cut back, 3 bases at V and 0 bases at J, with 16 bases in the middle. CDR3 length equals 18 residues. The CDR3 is CASSEGVSGYSYNSPLHF. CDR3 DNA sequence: TGTGCCAGCAGCGAGGGAGTTAGTGGATACTCCTATAATTCACCCCTCCACTTT. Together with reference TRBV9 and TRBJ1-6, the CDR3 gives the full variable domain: DSGVTQTPKHLITATGQRVTLRCSPRSGDLSVYWYQQSLDQGLQFLIQYYNGEERAKGNILERFSAQQFPDLHSELNLSSLELGDSALYFCASSEGVSGYSYNSPLHFGNGTRLTVT.

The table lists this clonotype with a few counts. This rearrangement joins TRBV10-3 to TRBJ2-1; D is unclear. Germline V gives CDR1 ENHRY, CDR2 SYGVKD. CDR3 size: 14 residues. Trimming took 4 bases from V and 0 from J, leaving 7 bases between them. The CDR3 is CAISAGHSYNEQFF. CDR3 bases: TGTGCCATCAGTGCCGGTCACTCCTACAATGAGCAGTTCTTC.